This TCR beta chain derives from a study of T cell repertoires in cytomegalovirus infection. Turning to the study itself: Indications came from public TCR beta signatures; they pointed to CMV infection and to a matching HLA type.

TCRdb reanalysed the reads using MiXCR and keeps one entry per CDR3 protein. The data contain 160,000 or so distinct CDR3 sequences, 20% to 25% of them singletons. A remark on this clonotype: Its antigen is currently unknown.

Germline CDR1 SGHVS, CDR2 FNYEAQ. The CDR3 consists of 17 residues. The V segment lost 5 bases and the J segment 7 bases; nucleotides outside the gene matches: 16. Source: CD8+ T cells from cultured PBMCs, taken from culture after CMV antigen stimulation. The chain uses TRBV7-6 and TRBJ2-5; 10 bases fit TRBD2. This TCR was sampled from a human donor in good health (CMV status not recorded). Some clones in this sample may be carry-over from other donors' samples. The CDR3 region is CASSATGLARGLGTQYF. CDR3 coding DNA: TGTGCCAGCAGCGCCACGGGACTAGCGAGGGGGCTTGGGACCCAGTACTTC.